Below are 11 T cell receptor beta chains sequenced from a single sample in a study of blood T cell repertoires in COVID-19. Profiling relied on immunoSEQ multiplex PCR, and the TCRdb table lists in-frame clones only, not all of them. The sample lists about 480,000 clones, around nine tenths occurring once. The source material was PBMCs or T cells enriched from blood (not recorded which). Receptor source: a woman between 40 and 55 years old who had recovered from COVID-19.

The V call is TRBV6-6, the J call TRBJ2-5; 7 bases line up with TRBD2. The CDR3 covers 13 residues. Looked up from germline, CDR1 is MNHNY and CDR2 is SVGAGI (reference sequence). J gave up 5 bases and V 4 bases, and 4 bases lay outside the gene matches. The CDR3 nucleotides are TGTGCCAGCAGTTGGGGGGGTTGGGAGACCCAGTACTTC. This codes for CASSWGGWETQYF.

The chain combines TRBV5-1 with TRBJ2-7, with 11 bases matching TRBD2. V was clipped by 1 base and J by 2 bases; unmatched bases: 11. In germline, CDR1 is SGHRS, CDR2 YFSETQ. This CDR3 has 18 amino acids. The CDR3 nucleotides read TGCGCCAGCAGCTTGTGGGCTCATAGGACTAGCGGGCCCTACGAGCAGTACTTC. Amino acids: CASSLWAHRTSGPYEQYF.

The chain uses TRBV5-6 and TRBJ2-5, with 10 bases fitting TRBD2. J was trimmed by 2 bases and V by 0 bases; bases with no gene match: 10. Germline assignment: CDR1 SGHDT and CDR2 YYEEEE. There are 18 residues in the CDR3. CDR3 sequence: CASSLVVRLAGSQETQYF. CDR3 in DNA: TGTGCCAGCAGCTTGGTTGTTCGACTAGCGGGTTCGCAAGAGACCCAGTACTTC.

V usage is TRBV4-1 and J usage is TRBJ1-4; D remains ambiguous. Germline-derived CDR1 and CDR2 are MGHRA and YSYEKL. V lost 0 bases to trimming and J lost 8 bases, with 7 bases between them. The CDR3 sequence is 13 residues long. Here the CDR3 reads CASSQDPSEKLFF. CDR3 in DNA: TGCGCCAGCAGCCAAGATCCCTCGGAAAAACTGTTTTTT.

This clone appeared a single time. The J gene is TRBJ1-1, the V gene TRBV7-6, with 10 bases matching TRBD1. This CDR3 spans 16 amino acids. Looked up from germline, CDR1 is SGHVS and CDR2 is FNYEAQ. With V trimmed by 1 base and J by 0 bases, 2 bases remained unmatched. The CDR3 DNA sequence: TGTGCCAGCAGCTTAGGACAGGGGGCGATGAACACTGAAGCTTTCTTT. Amino acids: CASSLGQGAMNTEAFF.

The chain combines TRBV4-1 with TRBJ2-3; D is perhaps TRBD2 (5 bases). CDR1 is MGHRA and CDR2 is YSYEKL in the germline V gene. The germline V and J ends were trimmed by 0 bases and 3 bases, with 7 bases remaining between them. The CDR3 has 14 residues. In DNA form, the CDR3 reads TGCGCCAGCAGCCAAGAGGACTCTACAGATACGCAGTATTTT. It translates to CASSQEDSTDTQYF.

CDR3 region: CASSDGGVSHNEQFF. In nucleotides, the CDR3 is TGCGCCAGCAGTGATGGCGGGGTGTCCCACAATGAGCAGTTCTTC. V usage is TRBV10-1 and J usage is TRBJ2-1; perhaps TRBD2 as D (6 bases). Trimming shortened V by 3 bases and J by 5 bases, and 14 bases separated the two germline ends. This CDR3 has 15 residues. Germline assignment: CDR1 WNHNN and CDR2 SYGVQD (reference sequence).

The chain employs TRBV19 and TRBJ1-2; 8 nucleotides agree with TRBD1. V was clipped by 8 bases and J by 5 bases; unmatched bases: 16. The CDR3 is 16 amino acids. Germline assignment: CDR1 LNHDA and CDR2 SQIVND (reference sequence). CDR3 loop: CASRPAGQGLSYGYTF. The CDR3 DNA reads as TGTGCCAGTCGGCCTGCAGGACAGGGCCTGTCGTATGGCTACACCTTC. Based on the CDR3 plus reference TRBV19 and TRBJ1-2, the full variable domain is DGGITQSPKYLFRKEGQNVTLSCEQNLNHDAMYWYRQDPGQGLRLIYYSQIVNDFQKGDIAEGYSVSREKKESFPLTVTSAQKNPTAFYLCASRPAGQGLSYGYTFGSGTRLTVV.

This chain uses TRBV6-5 with TRBJ2-7; no clear D gene. Between the trimmed V and J ends, which lost 5 bases and 2 bases, there was a span of 16 bases. The CDR3 totals 15 residues. Germline CDR1 is MNHEY and CDR2 is SVGAGI. The CDR3 loop reads CASSKYSGVTYEQYF. The CDR3 region has the DNA TGTGCCAGCAGTAAGTACTCAGGCGTTACCTACGAGCAGTACTTC.

The genes are TRBV7-8 and TRBJ1-2; 7 nucleotides align to TRBD1. V gave up 0 bases and J gave up 6 bases; unmatched junction bases: 7. The CDR3 runs 15 residues. Germline loops: CDR1 SGHVS, CDR2 FQNEAQ. The DNA of the CDR3 is TGTGCCAGCAGCTTAGCGCGGCAGGGGGAAAATGGCTACACCTTC. It specifies CASSLARQGENGYTF.

This clone was counted a single time. The gene calls are TRBV27 and TRBJ2-7, with D possibly matching TRBD2 (5 bases). The CDR3 has 15 residues. Germline CDR1 is MNHEY and CDR2 is SMNVEV (reference sequence). V shed 4 bases and J shed 2 bases, with 15 bases lying between them. CDR3: CASSSERRAAYEQYF. The DNA of the CDR3 is TGTGCCAGCAGTTCCGAACGGCGGGCCGCCTACGAGCAGTACTTC.